These 2 T cell receptor beta chains share one sample of origin, sequenced in a study of blood T cell repertoires in COVID-19. Assay: immunoSEQ multiplex PCR; the TCRdb copy retains only in-frame clones and omits some. This table holds 350,000 to 400,000 clones, roughly 90% found once. Sequenced material: PBMCs or T cells enriched from blood (not recorded which). These receptors were taken from a woman between 40 and 50 years old who had been exposed to COVID-19.

This clone appeared once. The chain employs TRBV10-2 and TRBJ1-2; D might be TRBD1 (5 bases). Deletions cut 7 bases from V and 3 bases from J, with 15 bases between. CDR1 and CDR2 (germline): WSHSY, SAAADI. This CDR3 is 14 amino acids long. This chain's CDR3 is CASMPPTGDYGYTF. The CDR3 region has the DNA TGCGCCAGCATGCCACCTACAGGAGACTATGGCTACACCTTC.

A note on this clone: Compared with germline, one end of the junction differs, possibly owing to a read error. The chain has TRBV3-1 (or the pseudogene TRBV3-2) and TRBJ2-7; D ambiguous. Germline CDR1 LGHDT, CDR2 YNNKEL (reference sequence). This CDR3 spans 11 amino acids. The CDR3 sequence is CATSTGHEQYF. The CDR3 coding sequence is TGTGCCACCAGCACGGGTCACGAGCAGTACTTC.